This passage covers 29 T cell receptor beta chains from one sample sequenced in a study of cytomegalovirus exposure and HLA in healthy donors. Assay used: immunoSEQ multiplex PCR; TCRdb lists only in-frame clones, some missing. The top ten clones hold roughly 6.3% of a sample with 90,000 to 150,000 clones, approximately 87% of them seen once. Source material: PBMCs. These receptors came from a woman under 30 in good health and CMV-seropositive.

The chain carries TRBV6-8 and TRBJ2-5, with 13 bases that match TRBD2. Germline V gene lookup returns CDR1 MNHGY and CDR2 SAAAGT. CDR3 length equals 15 residues. V trimming: 6 bases; J trimming: 4 bases; junction bases outside the gene matches: 5. This chain's CDR3 is CASRATSGGAETQYF. CDR3 in DNA: TGTGCCAGCAGAGCCACTAGCGGGGGGGCAGAGACCCAGTACTTC.

The chain uses TRBV5-6 and TRBJ2-5, with 7 bases identical to TRBD1. This CDR3 is built from 14 residues. The V and J ends lost 3 bases and 3 bases, in that order; junction bases with no gene match: 5. The germline V gene encodes CDR1 SGHDT and CDR2 YYEEEE. The CDR3 here is CASSSTGTEETQYF. CDR3 in DNA: TGTGCCAGCAGCTCGACCGGGACAGAAGAGACCCAGTACTTC.

The rearrangement joins TRBV29-1 to TRBJ2-5; the match to TRBD1 covers 12 bases. Germline CDR1 is SQVTM and CDR2 is ANQGSEA. V shed 8 bases and J 5 bases; nucleotides not matched to a gene: 12. CDR3 length: 15 amino acids. The CDR3 loop is CSTTGTGGAEETQYF. In nucleotides, the CDR3 is TGCAGCACGACCGGGACAGGGGGCGCGGAGGAGACCCAGTACTTC.

This clone showed up just once. The chain employs TRBV6-5 and TRBJ1-2; 7 positions match TRBD1. The germline gives CDR1 MNHEY, CDR2 SVGAGI. V lost 2 bases, J lost 4 bases, and 1 base stayed unmatched. The CDR3 has 13 amino acids. This CDR3 is CASSYGDSYGYTF. The CDR3 region has the DNA TGTGCCAGCAGTTACGGGGACAGCTATGGCTACACCTTC.

The V call is TRBV2, the J call TRBJ1-4; D is possibly TRBD1 (5 bases). Germline loops: CDR1 SNHLY, CDR2 FYNNEI. CDR3 size: 13 residues. Between the trimmed V and J ends, which lost 4 bases and 2 bases, there was a span of 5 bases. The CDR3 coding sequence is TGTGCCAGCAGTGGACAGACTAATGAAAAACTGTTTTTT. It yields the protein CASSGQTNEKLFF. Together with reference TRBV2 and TRBJ1-4, the CDR3 gives the full variable domain: EPEVTQTPSHQVTQMGQEVILRCVPISNHLYFYWYRQILGQKVEFLVSFYNNEISEKSEIFDDQFSVERPDGSNFTLKIRSTKLEDSAMYFCASSGQTNEKLFFGSGTQLSVL.

CDR3 region: CASSRGLAGGSTDTQYF. CDR3 nucleotide sequence: TGTGCCAGCAGCCGGGGACTAGCGGGGGGAAGCACAGATACGCAGTATTTT. This chain links TRBV14 with TRBJ2-3; 15 positions match TRBD2. From germline, CDR1 is SGHDN and CDR2 FVKESK. J was trimmed by 0 bases and V by 4 bases; bases with no gene match: 2. The CDR3 spans 17 residues.

The chain couples TRBV9 to TRBJ1-2; D not certain. The germline CDR1 and CDR2 sequences are SGDLS and YYNGEE. V was trimmed by 0 bases and J by 0 bases, leaving 6 bases between them. This CDR3 is 14 amino acids long. The CDR3 coding sequence is TGTGCCAGCAGCGTAGTTGGAGCTAACTATGGCTACACCTTC. This codes for CASSVVGANYGYTF.

CDR3 residues: CAISDGTSGRDTQYF. CDR3 nucleotide sequence: TGTGCCATCAGTGACGGGACTAGCGGGAGGGATACGCAGTATTTT. This chain uses TRBV10-3 with TRBJ2-3, with 15 bases identical to TRBD2. CDR1 and CDR2 from the germline V gene are ENHRY and SYGVKD. The ends lost 3 bases at V and 6 bases at J; junction bases unmatched: 1. The CDR3 is 15 amino acids.

Written as DNA, the CDR3 is TGTGCCAGCAGCGTGGGCAGGAAACTAGCTGCCGGGGAGCTGTTTTTT. Translation: CASSVGRKLAAGELFF. This rearrangement joins TRBV5-4 to TRBJ2-2, with D perhaps TRBD2 (6 bases). There are 16 residues in the CDR3. V was clipped by 4 bases and J by 6 bases, with 19 bases between them. Germline loops: CDR1 SGHNT, CDR2 YYREEE (reference sequence).

This sequence joins TRBV2 and TRBJ2-5; the D gene is possibly TRBD2 (6 bases). The CDR3 spans 14 residues. Looked up from germline, CDR1 is SNHLY and CDR2 is FYNNEI. Between the trimmed V and J ends, which lost 7 bases and 5 bases, there was a span of 17 bases. CDR3 in amino acids: CASTNRGEWETQYF. CDR3 DNA: TGTGCCAGCACTAACCGCGGGGAATGGGAGACCCAGTACTTC.

This chain joins TRBV6-6 and TRBJ2-7; D is perhaps TRBD1 (6 bases). The CDR3 spans 13 residues. V was shortened by 6 bases and J by 3 bases, with 12 bases between the two germline ends. Germline V gene sequence: CDR1 MNHNY, CDR2 SVGAGI (reference sequence). CDR3 nucleotides: TGTGCCAGCAGCACAGGGCTCGGCTACGAGCAGTACTTC. It encodes CASSTGLGYEQYF.

The V gene is TRBV5-6, the J gene TRBJ2-2; 13 bases match TRBD2. Germline-derived CDR1 and CDR2 are SGHDT and YYEEEE. There are 17 residues in the CDR3. V lost 0 bases and J lost 6; bases outside the gene matches: 5. For the CDR3, the DNA is TGTGCCAGCAGCTTGGAACTAGCGGGGGGGCCGGCCGGGGAGCTGTTTTTT. Protein: CASSLELAGGPAGELFF.

The chain has TRBV7-6 and TRBJ2-2, with D possibly matching TRBD1 (6 bases). This CDR3 spans 16 amino acids. The V gene's germline CDR1 is SGHVS and CDR2 FNYEAQ. Trimming removed 1 base from V and 4 bases from J, with 13 bases in between. CDR3 sequence reads: CASSLESAGVTGELFF. In DNA form, the CDR3 reads TGTGCCAGCAGCTTAGAGTCCGCAGGGGTCACCGGGGAGCTGTTTTTT.

The table lists this clone with a count of one. The chain uses TRBV7-3 and TRBJ2-3; a possible D gene is TRBD2 (6 bases). V gave up 3 bases and J gave up 2 bases, with 9 bases separating them. Germline V lookup: CDR1 SGHTA, CDR2 FQGTGA. The CDR3 is 14 amino acids. The CDR3 DNA reads TGTGCCAGCAGCTTGGTAGCGGTCACAGATACGCAGTATTTT. It translates to CASSLVAVTDTQYF.

The chain combines TRBV12-5 with TRBJ1-1; weak D call: TRBD1 (5 bases). V shed 0 bases and J shed 5 bases, with 10 bases lying between them. The CDR3 covers 14 residues. Per germline, CDR1 LGHNT and CDR2 FRNRAP. The CDR3 DNA sequence: TGTGCTAGTGGTTTGGTTGGGGGGATAACTGAAGCTTTCTTT. It yields the protein CASGLVGGITEAFF.

The chain combines TRBV18 with TRBJ1-1; 7 bases line up with TRBD1. Germline CDR1 reads KGHSH; CDR2 reads LQKENI. CDR3 size: 14 residues. V lost 3 bases, J lost 8 bases, and 9 bases stayed unmatched. CDR3 coding DNA: TGTGCCAGCTCACCGGGGACAGCCCGGCGGGAAGCTTTCTTT. Protein sequence: CASSPGTARREAFF.

The rearrangement joins TRBV5-1 to TRBJ2-1; 10 positions match TRBD2. The CDR3 loop spans 20 amino acids. CDR1 SGHRS and CDR2 YFSETQ come from the germline V gene. The trim removed 5 bases at V and 0 bases at J, leaving 17 bases unmatched. The CDR3 nucleotides are TGCGCCAGCAGTCCCTTGAACGGTTTAGCGGGGGGTAGCTCCTACAATGAGCAGTTCTTC. Translating gives CASSPLNGLAGGSSYNEQFF.

The chain combines TRBV11-2 with TRBJ2-7, with D possibly matching TRBD1 (6 bases). The CDR3 is 15 residues long. Germline CDR1 reads SGHAT; CDR2 reads FQNNGV. The V end was cut by 5 bases, the J end by 3 bases, with 17 bases between. The CDR3, as DNA: TGTGCCAGCAGCCCCCAACAGGGAATAGTCTACGAGCAGTACTTC. Translation: CASSPQQGIVYEQYF. Full variable domain (rest looked up from reference TRBV11-2 and TRBJ2-7): EAGVAQSPRYKIIEKRQSVAFWCNPISGHATLYWYQQILGQGPKLLIQFQNNGVVDDSQLPKDRFSAERLKGVDSTLKIQPAKLEDSAVYLCASSPQQGIVYEQYFGPGTRLTVT.

This clone was counted a single time. The rearrangement joins TRBV9 to TRBJ2-3; 14 nucleotides match TRBD2. Germline V CDR1 and CDR2: SGDLS, YYNGEE. The ends lost 1 base at V and 2 bases at J; junction bases unmatched: 15. This CDR3 comprises 21 residues. The CDR3 sequence: CASSVTPHGTSGGVPTDTQYF. In DNA, the CDR3 is TGTGCCAGCAGCGTAACCCCCCACGGGACTAGCGGGGGAGTCCCCACAGATACGCAGTATTTT.

The chain couples TRBV6-5 to TRBJ2-4; no firm D call. The germline CDR1 and CDR2 sequences are MNHEY and SVGAGI. The CDR3 has 15 residues. V was pared by 5 bases and J by 3 bases, with 14 bases between. In DNA, the CDR3 is TGTGCCAGCAGTCTTCATATGGCCCTCAAAAACATTCAGTACTTC. Its translation is CASSLHMALKNIQYF.

This clone was observed a single time. The chain is built from TRBV30 and TRBJ1-1; tentatively, D is TRBD1 (6 bases). CDR1 GTSNPN and CDR2 SVGIG come from the germline V gene (reference sequence). The CDR3 is 14 residues long. The ends were cut back, 5 bases at V and 1 base at J, with 14 bases in the middle. The CDR3 DNA is TGTGCCTGGGCAACAGGGTTCGGGAACACTGAAGCTTTCTTT. Residues: CAWATGFGNTEAFF.

The chain combines TRBV7-3 with TRBJ2-2; TRBD1 matches at 8 bases. Trimming took 5 bases from V and 4 from J; bases not matched to a gene: 6. CDR1 is SGHTA, CDR2 FQGTGA, per germline. The CDR3 consists of 15 residues. The CDR3 reads CASSRTGGSTGELFF. For the CDR3, the DNA is TGTGCCAGCAGCCGTACAGGGGGGAGCACCGGGGAGCTGTTTTTT.

As for this clone: Compared with germline, one end of the junction differs, possibly owing to a read error. V and J are TRBV6-6 and TRBJ1-1; possible D gene TRBD1, 5 bases. This CDR3 is built from 14 residues. Germline V gene data show CDR1 as MNHNY and CDR2 as SVGAGI (reference sequence). The CDR3, as DNA: TGTGCCAGCAGTCTGTCAGGGAAGAACGCTGAAGCTTTCTTT. Its protein product is CASSLSGKNAEAFF.

V usage is TRBV6-1 and J usage is TRBJ1-2; TRBD1 matches at 7 bases. Germline CDR1 is MNHNS and CDR2 is SASEGT. CDR3 length: 15 residues. V shed 0 bases and J 4 bases; nucleotides not matched to a gene: 5. The CDR3 bases are TGTGCCAGCAGTGAAGCGCAGGGGACAGTCTATGGCTACACCTTC. This sequence encodes CASSEAQGTVYGYTF.

The V gene is TRBV7-2, the J gene TRBJ2-3, with TRBD2 as a possible D gene (6 bases). This CDR3 comprises 16 residues. The ends were cut back, 5 bases at V and 1 base at J, with 16 bases in the middle. CDR1 and CDR2 (germline): SGHTA, FQGNSA. The CDR3 coding sequence is TGTGCCAGCAGCGAGACCCCTAGCGTTCGCACAGATACGCAGTATTTT. Its protein is CASSETPSVRTDTQYF.

The chain is built from TRBV4-1 and TRBJ2-1, with D maybe TRBD2 (6 bases). V was pared by 2 bases and J by 8 bases, with 16 bases between. This CDR3 contains 15 residues. The germline CDR1 and CDR2 sequences are MGHRA and YSYEKL. DNA of the CDR3: TGCGCCAGCAGCCAATCTCAACTAGCCACCGATGAGCAGTTCTTC. It codes for CASSQSQLATDEQFF.

The chain carries TRBV21-1 and TRBJ1-2. TRBV21-1 is classified as a pseudogene. The CDR3 extends over 10 amino acids. DNA for the CDR3: TGTGCCAGCATAAACTATGGCTACACCTTC. It translates to CASINYGYTF.

This chain uses TRBV4-2 with TRBJ1-1; perhaps TRBD1 as D (5 bases). The CDR3 runs 17 residues. V lost 0 bases to trimming and J lost 1 base, with 15 bases between them. Germline CDR1 LGHNA, CDR2 YNFKEQ. CDR3 nucleotides: TGTGCCAGCAGCCAAGATTTTAGGGGAAGAAGGAACACTGAAGCTTTCTTT. Translating gives CASSQDFRGRRNTEAFF.

The V gene is TRBV5-1, the J gene TRBJ2-7, with 7 bases aligning to TRBD1. Trimming took 0 bases from V and 2 from J; bases not matched to a gene: 2. Germline CDR1 SGHRS, CDR2 YFSETQ. The CDR3 sequence is 14 residues long. CDR3 loop: CASSLGDRPYEQYF. In nucleotides, the CDR3 is TGCGCCAGCAGCTTGGGGGACAGACCCTACGAGCAGTACTTC.